There are many counts of the clone carrying this T cell receptor beta chain. These data belong to a study of identical twins. All donors were healthy, and all were Caucasian. J lost 3 bases, V lost 2 bases, and 12 bases had no gene match. The CDR3 runs 17 residues. Germline V lookup: CDR1 MDHEN, CDR2 SYDVKM. TCRdb re-called the 5' RACE reads through MiXCR, storing one row per CDR3 protein. The table shows 140,000 to 150,000 distinct CDR3 sequences, with roughly 3.2% occurring only once. This clonotype was sampled from a man between 18 and 29 years old in good health. The chain is built from TRBV28 and TRBJ2-7; 8 bases agree with TRBD1. Sequences were obtained from memory T cells sorted from blood. The CDR3 loop is CASSLGPTGGSVYEQYF. CDR3 nucleotides: TGTGCCAGCAGTTTAGGCCCAACAGGGGGTAGTGTCTACGAGCAGTACTTC.